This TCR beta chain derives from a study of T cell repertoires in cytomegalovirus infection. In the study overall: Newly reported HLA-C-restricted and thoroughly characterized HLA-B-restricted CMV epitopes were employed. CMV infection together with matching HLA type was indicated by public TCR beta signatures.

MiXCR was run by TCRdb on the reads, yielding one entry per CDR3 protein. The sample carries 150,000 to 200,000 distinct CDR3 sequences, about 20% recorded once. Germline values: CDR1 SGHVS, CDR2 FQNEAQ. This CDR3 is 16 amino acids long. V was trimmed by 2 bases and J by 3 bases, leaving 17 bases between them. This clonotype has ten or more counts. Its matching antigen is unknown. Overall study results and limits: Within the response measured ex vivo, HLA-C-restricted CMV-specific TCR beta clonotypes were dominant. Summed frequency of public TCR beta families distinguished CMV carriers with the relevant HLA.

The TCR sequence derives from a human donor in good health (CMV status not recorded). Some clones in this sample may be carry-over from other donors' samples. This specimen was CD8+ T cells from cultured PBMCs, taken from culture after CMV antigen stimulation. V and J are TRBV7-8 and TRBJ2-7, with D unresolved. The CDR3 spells CASSLRWKATLYEQYF. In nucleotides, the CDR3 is TGTGCCAGCAGCTTAAGATGGAAAGCAACCCTCTACGAGCAGTACTTC. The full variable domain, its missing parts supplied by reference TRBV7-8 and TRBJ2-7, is GAGVSQSPRYKVAKRGQDVALRCDPISGHVSLFWYQQALGQGPEFLTYFQNEAQLDKSGLPSDRFFAERPEGSVSTLKIQRTQQEDSAVYLCASSLRWKATLYEQYFGPGTRLTVT.